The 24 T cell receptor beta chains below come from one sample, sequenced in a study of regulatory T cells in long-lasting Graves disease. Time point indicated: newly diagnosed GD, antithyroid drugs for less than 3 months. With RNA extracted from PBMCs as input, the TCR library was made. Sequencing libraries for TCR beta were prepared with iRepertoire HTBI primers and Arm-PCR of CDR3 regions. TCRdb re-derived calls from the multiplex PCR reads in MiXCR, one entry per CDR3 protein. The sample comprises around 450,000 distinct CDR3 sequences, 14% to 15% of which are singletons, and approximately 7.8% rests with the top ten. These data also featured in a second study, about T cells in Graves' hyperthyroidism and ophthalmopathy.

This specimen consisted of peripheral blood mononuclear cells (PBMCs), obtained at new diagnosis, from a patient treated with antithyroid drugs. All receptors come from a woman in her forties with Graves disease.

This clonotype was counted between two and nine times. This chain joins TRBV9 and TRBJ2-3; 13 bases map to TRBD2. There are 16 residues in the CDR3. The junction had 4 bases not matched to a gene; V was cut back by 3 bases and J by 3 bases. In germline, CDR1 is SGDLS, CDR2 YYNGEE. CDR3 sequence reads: CASSGTSGRMTDTQYF. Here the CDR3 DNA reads TGTGCCAGCAGCGGGACTAGCGGGAGAATGACAGATACGCAGTATTTT.

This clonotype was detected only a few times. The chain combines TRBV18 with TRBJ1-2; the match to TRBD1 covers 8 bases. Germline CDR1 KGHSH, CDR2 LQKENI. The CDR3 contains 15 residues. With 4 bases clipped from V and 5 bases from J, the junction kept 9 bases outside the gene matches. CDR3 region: CASSLQTGEQYGYTF. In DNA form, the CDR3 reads TGTGCCAGCTCACTGCAGACAGGGGAACAGTATGGCTACACCTTC.

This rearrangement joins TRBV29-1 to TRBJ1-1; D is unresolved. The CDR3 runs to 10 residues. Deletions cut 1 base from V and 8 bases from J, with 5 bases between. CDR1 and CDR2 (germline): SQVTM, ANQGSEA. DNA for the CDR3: TGCAGCGTTGAAGTTGGGGAAGCTTTCTTT. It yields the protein CSVEVGEAFF. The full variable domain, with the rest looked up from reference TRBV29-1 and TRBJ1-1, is SAVISQKPSRDICQRGTSLTIQCQVDSQVTMMFWYRQQPGQSLTLIATANQGSEATYESGFVIDKFPISRPNLTFSTLTVSNMSPEDSSIYLCSVEVGEAFFGQGTRLTVV.

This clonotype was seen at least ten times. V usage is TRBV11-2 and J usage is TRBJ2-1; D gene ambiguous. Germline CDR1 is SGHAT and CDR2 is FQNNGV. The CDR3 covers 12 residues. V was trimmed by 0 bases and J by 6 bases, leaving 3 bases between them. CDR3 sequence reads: CASSLEANEQFF. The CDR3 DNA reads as TGTGCCAGCAGCTTAGAGGCCAATGAGCAGTTCTTC.

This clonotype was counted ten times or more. The CDR3 DNA sequence: TGTGCCAGCAGCCAATCAATGGGGCAGCACTACAATGAGCAGTTCTTC. It translates to CASSQSMGQHYNEQFF. V gene TRBV7-9 combines with J gene TRBJ2-1, with a possible D match to TRBD1 (5 bases). The CDR3 length is 16 residues. Germline V gene data show CDR1 as SEHNR and CDR2 as FQNEAQ (reference sequence). The V end lost 5 bases, the J end lost 3 bases, and 17 bases lay between the germline ends.

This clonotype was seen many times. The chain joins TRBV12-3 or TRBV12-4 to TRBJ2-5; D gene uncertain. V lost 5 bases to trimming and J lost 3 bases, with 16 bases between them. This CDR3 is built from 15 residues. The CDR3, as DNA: TGTGCCAGCAGTCTGGCACCTGGGGTGGAAGAGACCCAGTACTTC. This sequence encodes CASSLAPGVEETQYF.

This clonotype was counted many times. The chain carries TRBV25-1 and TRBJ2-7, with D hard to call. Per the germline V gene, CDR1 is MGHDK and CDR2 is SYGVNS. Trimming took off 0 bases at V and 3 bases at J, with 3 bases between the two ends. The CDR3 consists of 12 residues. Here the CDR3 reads CASSEYIYEQYF. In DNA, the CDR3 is TGTGCCAGCAGTGAATATATCTACGAGCAGTACTTC.

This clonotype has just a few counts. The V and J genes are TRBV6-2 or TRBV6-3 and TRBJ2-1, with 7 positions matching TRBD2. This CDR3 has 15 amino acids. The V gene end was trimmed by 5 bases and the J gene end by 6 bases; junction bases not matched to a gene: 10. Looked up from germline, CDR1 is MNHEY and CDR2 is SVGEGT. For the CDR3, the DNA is TGTGCCAGCAGTGACTGGACTAGTGGAGCCAATGAGCAGTTCTTC. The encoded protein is CASSDWTSGANEQFF.

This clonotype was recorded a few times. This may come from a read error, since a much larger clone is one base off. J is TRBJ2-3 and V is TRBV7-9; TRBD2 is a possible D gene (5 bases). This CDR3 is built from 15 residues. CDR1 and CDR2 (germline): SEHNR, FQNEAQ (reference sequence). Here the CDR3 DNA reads TGTGCCAGCAGCTTAGGAGGGAGAGGCACAGATACGCAGTGTTTT. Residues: CASSLGGRGTDTQCF.

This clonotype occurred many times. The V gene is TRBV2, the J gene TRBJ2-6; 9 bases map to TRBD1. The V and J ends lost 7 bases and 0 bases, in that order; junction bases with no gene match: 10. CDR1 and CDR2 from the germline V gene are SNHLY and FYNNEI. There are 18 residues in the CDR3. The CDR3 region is CASNPGQGRNSGANVLTF. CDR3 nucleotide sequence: TGTGCCAGCAACCCTGGACAGGGGAGAAACTCTGGGGCCAACGTCCTGACTTTC.

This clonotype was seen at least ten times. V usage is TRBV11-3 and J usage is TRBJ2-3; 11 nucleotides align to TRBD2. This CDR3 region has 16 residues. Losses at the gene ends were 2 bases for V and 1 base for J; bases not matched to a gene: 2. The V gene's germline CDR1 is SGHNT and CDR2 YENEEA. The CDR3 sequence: CASSLLLAGGTDTQYF. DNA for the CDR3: TGTGCCAGCAGCTTATTACTAGCGGGAGGCACAGATACGCAGTATTTT.

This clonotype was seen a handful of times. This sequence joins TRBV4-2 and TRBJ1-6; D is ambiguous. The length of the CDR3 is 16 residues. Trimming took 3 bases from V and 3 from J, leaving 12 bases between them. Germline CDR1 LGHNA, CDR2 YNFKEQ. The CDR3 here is CASSQPVGDYNSPLHF. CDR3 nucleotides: TGTGCCAGCAGCCAGCCAGTCGGGGACTATAATTCACCCCTCCACTTT.

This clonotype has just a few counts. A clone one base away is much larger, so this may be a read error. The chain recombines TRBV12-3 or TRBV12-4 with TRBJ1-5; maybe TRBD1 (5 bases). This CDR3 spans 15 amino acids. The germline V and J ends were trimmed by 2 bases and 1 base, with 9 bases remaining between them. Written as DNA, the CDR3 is TGTGCCAGCAGTTTAACCGGGACGAGCAATCAGCCCCAGCATTTT. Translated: CASSLTGTSNQPQHF.

The CDR3 spells CASSWGTSGMIADTQYF. In DNA form, the CDR3 reads TGTGCCAGCAGCTGGGGGACTAGCGGGATGATAGCAGATACGCAGTATTTT. The V and J genes are TRBV13 and TRBJ2-3, with TRBD2 matching 13 bases. The CDR3 runs to 17 residues. Germline CDR1 and CDR2: PRHDT and FYEKMQ (reference sequence). The junction had 8 bases not matched to a gene; V was cut back by 4 bases and J by 4 bases.

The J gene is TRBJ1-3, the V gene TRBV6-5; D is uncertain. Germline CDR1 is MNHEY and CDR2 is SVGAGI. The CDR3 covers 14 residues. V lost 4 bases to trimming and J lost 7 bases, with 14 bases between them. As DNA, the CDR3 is TGTGCCAGCAGTTTAGCGTTGAGTACGAACACCATATATTTT. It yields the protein CASSLALSTNTIYF.

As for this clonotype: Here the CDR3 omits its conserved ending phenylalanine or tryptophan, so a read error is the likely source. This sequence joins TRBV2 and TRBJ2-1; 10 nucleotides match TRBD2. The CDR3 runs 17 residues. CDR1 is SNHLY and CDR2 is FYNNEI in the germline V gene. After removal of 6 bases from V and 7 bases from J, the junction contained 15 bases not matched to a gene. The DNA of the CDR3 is TGTGCCAGCAGCTTTTTTTTGAGCGGGAGGGCCATGAATGAGCAGTTCCTC. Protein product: CASSFFLSGRAMNEQFL.

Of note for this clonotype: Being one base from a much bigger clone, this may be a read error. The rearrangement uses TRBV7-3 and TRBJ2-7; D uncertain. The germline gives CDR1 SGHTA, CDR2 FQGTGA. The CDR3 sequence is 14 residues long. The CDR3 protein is CASSLTPSSHEQYF. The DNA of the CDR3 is TGTGCCAGCAGCTTGACCCCCTCCTCCCACGAGCAGTACTTC. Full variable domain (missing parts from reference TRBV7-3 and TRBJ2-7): GAGVSQTPSNKVTEKGKYVELRCDPISGHTALYWYRQSLGQGPEFLIYFQGTGAADDSGLPNDRFFAVRPEGSVSTLKIQRTERGDSAVYLCASSLTPSSHEQYFGPGTRLTVT.

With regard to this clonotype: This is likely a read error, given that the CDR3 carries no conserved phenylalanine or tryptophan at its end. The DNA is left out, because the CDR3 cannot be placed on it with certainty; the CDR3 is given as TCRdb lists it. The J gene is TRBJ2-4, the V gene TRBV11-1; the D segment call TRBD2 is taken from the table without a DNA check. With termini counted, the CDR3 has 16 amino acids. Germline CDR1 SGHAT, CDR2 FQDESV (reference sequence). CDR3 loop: CASSSGTWRPEQYFGP.

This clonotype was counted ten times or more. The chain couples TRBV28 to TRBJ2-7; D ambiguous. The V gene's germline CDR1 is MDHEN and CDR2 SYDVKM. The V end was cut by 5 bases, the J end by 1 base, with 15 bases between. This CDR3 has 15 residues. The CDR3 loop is CASSPLLGGSYEQYF. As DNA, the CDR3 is TGTGCCAGCAGTCCCCTACTTGGTGGATCCTACGAGCAGTACTTC. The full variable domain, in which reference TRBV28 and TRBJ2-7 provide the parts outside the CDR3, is DVKVTQSSRYLVKRTGEKVFLECVQDMDHENMFWYRQDPGLGLRLIYFSYDVKMKEKGDIPEGYSVSREKKERFSLILESASTNQTSMYLCASSPLLGGSYEQYFGPGTRLTVT.

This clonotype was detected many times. The CDR3 reads CASSPVAGSNYGYTF. In nucleotides, the CDR3 is TGTGCCAGCAGTCCGGTGGCAGGTTCTAACTATGGCTACACCTTC. The chain recombines TRBV28 with TRBJ1-2; D gene uncertain. Germline loops: CDR1 MDHEN, CDR2 SYDVKM. V lost 5 bases and J 0 bases, leaving 13 bases between the germline ends. This CDR3 has 15 amino acids.

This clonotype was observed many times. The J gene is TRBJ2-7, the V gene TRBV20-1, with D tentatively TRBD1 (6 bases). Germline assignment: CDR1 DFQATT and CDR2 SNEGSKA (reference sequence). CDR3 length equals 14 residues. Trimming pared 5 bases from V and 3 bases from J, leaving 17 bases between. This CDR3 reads CSALGQQRFYEQYF. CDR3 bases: TGCAGTGCTTTAGGACAGCAAAGATTCTACGAGCAGTACTTC.

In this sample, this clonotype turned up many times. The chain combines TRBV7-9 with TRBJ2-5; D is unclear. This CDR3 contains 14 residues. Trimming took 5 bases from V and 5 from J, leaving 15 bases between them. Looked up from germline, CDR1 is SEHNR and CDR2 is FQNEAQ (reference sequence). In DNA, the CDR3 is TGTGCCAGCAGCCCCCAGCTGGGCATCGAGACCCAGTACTTC. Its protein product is CASSPQLGIETQYF. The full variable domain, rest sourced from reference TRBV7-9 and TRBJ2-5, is DTGVSQNPRHKITKRGQNVTFRCDPISEHNRLYWYRQTLGQGPEFLTYFQNEAQLEKSRLLSDRFSAERPKGSFSTLEIQRTEQGDSAMYLCASSPQLGIETQYFGPGTRLLVL.

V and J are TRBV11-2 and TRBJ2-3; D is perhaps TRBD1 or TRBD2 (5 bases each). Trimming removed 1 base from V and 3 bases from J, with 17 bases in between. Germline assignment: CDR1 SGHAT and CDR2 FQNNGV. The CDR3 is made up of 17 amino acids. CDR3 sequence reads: CASSLVWNSGGTDTQYF. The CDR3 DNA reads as TGTGCCAGCAGCTTAGTTTGGAACAGTGGGGGAACAGATACGCAGTATTTT.

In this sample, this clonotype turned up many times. The CDR3 DNA follows: TGTGCCAGCAGCTTAGTACGGGAACAAGAGACCCAGTACTTC. This sequence encodes CASSLVREQETQYF. The chain employs TRBV11-2 and TRBJ2-5; maybe TRBD2 (5 bases). Per the germline V gene, CDR1 is SGHAT and CDR2 is FQNNGV. CDR3 length: 14 residues. With 1 base removed from V and 2 bases from J, the gap between germline ends came to 8 bases.